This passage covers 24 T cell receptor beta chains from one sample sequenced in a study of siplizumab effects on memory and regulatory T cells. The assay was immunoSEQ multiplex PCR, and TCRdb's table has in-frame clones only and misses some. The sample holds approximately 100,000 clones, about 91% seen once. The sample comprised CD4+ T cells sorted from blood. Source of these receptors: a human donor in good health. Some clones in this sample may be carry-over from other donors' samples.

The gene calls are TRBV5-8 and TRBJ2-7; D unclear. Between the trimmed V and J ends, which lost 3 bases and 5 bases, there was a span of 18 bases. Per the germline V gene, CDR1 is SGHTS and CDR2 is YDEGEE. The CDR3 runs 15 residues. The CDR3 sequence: CASSSIYYEYNEQYF. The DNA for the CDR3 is TGTGCCAGCAGCTCCATCTATTATGAGTATAACGAGCAGTACTTC.

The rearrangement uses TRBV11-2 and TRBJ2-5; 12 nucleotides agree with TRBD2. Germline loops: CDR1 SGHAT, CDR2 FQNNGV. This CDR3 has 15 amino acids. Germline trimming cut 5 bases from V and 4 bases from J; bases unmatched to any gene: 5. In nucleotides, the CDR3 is TGTGCCAGCAGCCCTGGACTAGCGGGGAGAGAGACCCAGTACTTC. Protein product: CASSPGLAGRETQYF.

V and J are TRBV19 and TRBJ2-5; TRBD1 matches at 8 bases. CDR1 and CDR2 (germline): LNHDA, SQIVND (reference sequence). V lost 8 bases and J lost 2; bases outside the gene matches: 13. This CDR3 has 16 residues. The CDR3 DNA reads TGTGCCAGTGCCGCTCCCCGGACAGGGCAGCAAGAGACCCAGTACTTC. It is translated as CASAAPRTGQQETQYF.

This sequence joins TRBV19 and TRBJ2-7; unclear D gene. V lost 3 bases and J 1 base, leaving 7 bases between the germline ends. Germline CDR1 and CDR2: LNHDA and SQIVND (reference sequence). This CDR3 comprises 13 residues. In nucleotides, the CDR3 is TGTGCCAGTAGTATGGATGGGTCCTACGAGCAGTACTTC. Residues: CASSMDGSYEQYF.

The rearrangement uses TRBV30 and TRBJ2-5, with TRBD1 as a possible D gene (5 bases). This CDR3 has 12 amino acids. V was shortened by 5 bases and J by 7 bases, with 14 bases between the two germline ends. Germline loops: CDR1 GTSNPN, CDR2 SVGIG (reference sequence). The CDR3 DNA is TGTGCCTGGGGGGCAGGGTGGGGGACCCAGTACTTC. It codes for CAWGAGWGTQYF.

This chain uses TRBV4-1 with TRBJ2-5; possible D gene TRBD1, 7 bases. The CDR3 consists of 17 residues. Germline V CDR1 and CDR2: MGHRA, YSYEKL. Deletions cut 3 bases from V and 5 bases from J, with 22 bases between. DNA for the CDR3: TGCGCCAGCAGCCAGACTGGAGGGGGCGCCCGATTTGAGACCCAGTACTTC. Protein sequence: CASSQTGGGARFETQYF.

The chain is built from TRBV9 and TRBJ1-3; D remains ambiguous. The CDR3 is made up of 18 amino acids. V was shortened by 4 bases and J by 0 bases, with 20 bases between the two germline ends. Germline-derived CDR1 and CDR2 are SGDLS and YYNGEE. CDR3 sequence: CASSTSPLGFSSGNTIYF. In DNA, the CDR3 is TGTGCCAGCAGCACATCCCCGTTGGGGTTCTCCTCTGGAAACACCATATATTTT.

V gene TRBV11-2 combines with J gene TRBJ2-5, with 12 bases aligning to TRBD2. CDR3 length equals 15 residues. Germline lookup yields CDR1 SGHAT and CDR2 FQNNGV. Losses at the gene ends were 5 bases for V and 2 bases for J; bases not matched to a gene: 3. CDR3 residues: CASSTGLAGQETQYF. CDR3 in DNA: TGTGCCAGCAGCACCGGACTAGCGGGACAAGAGACCCAGTACTTC.

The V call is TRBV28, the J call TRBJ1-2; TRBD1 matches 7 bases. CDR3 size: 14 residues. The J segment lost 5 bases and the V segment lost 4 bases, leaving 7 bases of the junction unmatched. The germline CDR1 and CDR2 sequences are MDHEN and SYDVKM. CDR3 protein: CASSSAGGRYGYTF. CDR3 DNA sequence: TGTGCCAGCAGTTCCGCAGGGGGTCGGTATGGCTACACCTTC.

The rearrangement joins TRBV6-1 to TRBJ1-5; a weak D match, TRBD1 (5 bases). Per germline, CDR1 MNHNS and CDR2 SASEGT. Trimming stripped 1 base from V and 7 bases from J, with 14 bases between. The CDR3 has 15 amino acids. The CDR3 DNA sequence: TGTGCCAGCAGTGAAGAGGCCAGGGTGGACCAGCCCCAGCATTTT. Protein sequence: CASSEEARVDQPQHF.

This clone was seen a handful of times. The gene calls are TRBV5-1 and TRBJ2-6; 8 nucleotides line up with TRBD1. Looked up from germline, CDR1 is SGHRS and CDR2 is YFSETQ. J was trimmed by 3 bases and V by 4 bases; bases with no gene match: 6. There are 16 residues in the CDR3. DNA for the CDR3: TGCGCCAGCAGCATTTCCAGGGGGCGTGGGGCCAACGTCCTGACTTTC. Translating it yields CASSISRGRGANVLTF. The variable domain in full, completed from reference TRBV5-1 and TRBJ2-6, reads KAGVTQTPRYLIKTRGQQVTLSCSPISGHRSVSWYQQTPGQGLQFLFEYFSETQRNKGNFPGRFSGRQFSNSRSEMNVSTLELGDSALYLCASSISRGRGANVLTFGAGSRLTVL.

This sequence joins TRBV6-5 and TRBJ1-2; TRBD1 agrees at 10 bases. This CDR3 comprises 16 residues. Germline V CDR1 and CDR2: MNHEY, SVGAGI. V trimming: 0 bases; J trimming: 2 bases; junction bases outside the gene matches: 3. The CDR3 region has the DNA TGTGCCAGCAGTTACTCCAGGACAGGGGGGAACTATGGCTACACCTTC. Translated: CASSYSRTGGNYGYTF.

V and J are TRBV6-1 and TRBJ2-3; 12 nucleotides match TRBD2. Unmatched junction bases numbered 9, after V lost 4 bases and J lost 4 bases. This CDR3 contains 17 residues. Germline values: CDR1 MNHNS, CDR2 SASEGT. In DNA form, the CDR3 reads TGTGCCAGCAGTGTATTCACGACTAGCGGGAGCTCAGATACGCAGTATTTT. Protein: CASSVFTTSGSSDTQYF.

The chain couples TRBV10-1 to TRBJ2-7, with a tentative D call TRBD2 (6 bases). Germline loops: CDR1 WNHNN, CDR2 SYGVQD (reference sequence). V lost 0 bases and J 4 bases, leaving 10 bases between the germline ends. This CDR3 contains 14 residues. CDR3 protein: CASSESSGRYEQYF. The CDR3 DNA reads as TGCGCCAGCAGTGAGTCTTCAGGGAGGTACGAGCAGTACTTC.

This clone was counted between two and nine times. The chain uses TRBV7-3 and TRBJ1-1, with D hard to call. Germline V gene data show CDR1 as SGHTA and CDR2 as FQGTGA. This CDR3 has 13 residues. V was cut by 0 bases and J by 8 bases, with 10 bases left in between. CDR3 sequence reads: CASSLTWSEEAFF. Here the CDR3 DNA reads TGTGCCAGCAGCTTAACTTGGTCAGAAGAAGCTTTCTTT. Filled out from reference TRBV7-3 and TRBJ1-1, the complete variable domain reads GAGVSQTPSNKVTEKGKYVELRCDPISGHTALYWYRQSLGQGPEFLIYFQGTGAADDSGLPNDRFFAVRPEGSVSTLKIQRTERGDSAVYLCASSLTWSEEAFFGQGTRLTVV.

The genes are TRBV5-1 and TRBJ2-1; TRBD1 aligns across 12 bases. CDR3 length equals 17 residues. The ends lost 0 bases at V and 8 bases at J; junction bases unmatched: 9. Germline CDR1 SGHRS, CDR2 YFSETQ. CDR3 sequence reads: CASSLGPPGQGAYEQFF. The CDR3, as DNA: TGCGCCAGCAGCTTGGGCCCACCGGGACAGGGGGCCTATGAGCAGTTCTTC.

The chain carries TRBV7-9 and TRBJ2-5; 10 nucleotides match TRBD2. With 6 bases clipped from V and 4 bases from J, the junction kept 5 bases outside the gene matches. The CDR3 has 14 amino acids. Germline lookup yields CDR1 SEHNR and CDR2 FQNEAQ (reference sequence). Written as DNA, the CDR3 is TGTGCCAGCAGATCCAGACTAGCGGGAGAGACCCAGTACTTC. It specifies CASRSRLAGETQYF.

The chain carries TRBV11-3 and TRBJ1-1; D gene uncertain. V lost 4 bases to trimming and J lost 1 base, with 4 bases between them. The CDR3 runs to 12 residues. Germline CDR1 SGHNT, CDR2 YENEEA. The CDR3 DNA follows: TGTGCCAGCAGCTGGGGGAACACTGAAGCTTTCTTT. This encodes CASSWGNTEAFF.

CDR3 sequence (DNA): TGTGCCAGTAGTATGGCCCCGGGTACGCAGTATTTT. Translating it yields CASSMAPGTQYF. The chain carries TRBV19 and TRBJ2-3; D is uncertain. From germline, CDR1 is LNHDA and CDR2 SQIVND (reference sequence). The CDR3 sequence is 12 residues long. Trimming removed 3 bases from V and 8 bases from J, with 9 bases in between. Combining the CDR3 with reference TRBV19 and TRBJ2-3 gives the whole variable domain DGGITQSPKYLFRKEGQNVTLSCEQNLNHDAMYWYRQDPGQGLRLIYYSQIVNDFQKGDIAEGYSVSREKKESFPLTVTSAQKNPTAFYLCASSMAPGTQYFGPGTRLTVL.

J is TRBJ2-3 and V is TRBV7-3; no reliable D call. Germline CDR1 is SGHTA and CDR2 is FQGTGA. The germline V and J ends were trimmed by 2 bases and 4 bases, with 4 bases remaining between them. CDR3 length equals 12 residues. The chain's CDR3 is CASSLPSDTQYF. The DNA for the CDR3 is TGTGCCAGCAGCTTACCCTCAGATACGCAGTATTTT.

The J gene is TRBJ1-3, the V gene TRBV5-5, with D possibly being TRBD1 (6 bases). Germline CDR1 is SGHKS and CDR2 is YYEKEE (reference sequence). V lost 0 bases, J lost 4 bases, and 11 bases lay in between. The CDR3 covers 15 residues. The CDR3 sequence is CASSLAGQSGNTIYF. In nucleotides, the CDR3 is TGTGCCAGCAGCTTGGCGGGACAATCAGGAAACACCATATATTTT.

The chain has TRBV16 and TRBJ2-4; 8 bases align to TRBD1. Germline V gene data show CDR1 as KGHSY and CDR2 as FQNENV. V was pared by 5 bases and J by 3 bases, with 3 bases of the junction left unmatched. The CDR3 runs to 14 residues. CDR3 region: CASSGQGNKNIQYF. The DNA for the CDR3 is TGTGCCAGCAGCGGACAGGGTAACAAAAACATTCAGTACTTC.

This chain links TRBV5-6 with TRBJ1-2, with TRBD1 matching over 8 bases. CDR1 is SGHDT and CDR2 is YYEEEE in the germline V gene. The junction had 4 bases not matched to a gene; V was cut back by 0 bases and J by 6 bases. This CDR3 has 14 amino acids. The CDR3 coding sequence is TGTGCCAGCAGCTTGGATGTCAGGGGGCATGGCTACACCTTC. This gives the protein CASSLDVRGHGYTF.

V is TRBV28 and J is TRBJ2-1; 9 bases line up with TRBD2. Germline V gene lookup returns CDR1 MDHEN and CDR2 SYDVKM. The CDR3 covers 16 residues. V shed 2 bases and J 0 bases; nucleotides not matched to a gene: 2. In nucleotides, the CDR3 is TGTGCCAGCAGTTTAGTAGCGGGAGCCTCCTACAATGAGCAGTTCTTC. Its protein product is CASSLVAGASYNEQFF.